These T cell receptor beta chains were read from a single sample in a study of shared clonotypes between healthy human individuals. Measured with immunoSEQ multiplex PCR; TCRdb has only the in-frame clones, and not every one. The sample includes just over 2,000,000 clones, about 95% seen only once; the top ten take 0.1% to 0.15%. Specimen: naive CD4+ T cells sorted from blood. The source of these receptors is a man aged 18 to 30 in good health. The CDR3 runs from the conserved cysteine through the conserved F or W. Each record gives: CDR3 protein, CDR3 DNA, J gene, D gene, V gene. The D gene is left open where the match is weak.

cdr3_aa: CSVKRGANTGELFF; cdr3_nt: TGCAGCGTAAAGCGGGGCGCGAACACCGGGGAGCTGTTTTTT; j_call: TRBJ2-2; d_call: TRBD2; v_call: TRBV29-1
cdr3_aa: CASSSSAGTMNQPQHF; cdr3_nt: TGTGCCAGCAGTTCATCCGCCGGGACAATGAATCAGCCCCAGCATTTT; j_call: TRBJ1-5; d_call: -; v_call: TRBV28
cdr3_aa: CATSGRGRYGYTF; cdr3_nt: TGTGCCACCAGCGGCAGGGGTAGATATGGCTACACCTTC; j_call: TRBJ1-2; d_call: -; v_call: TRBV19
cdr3_aa: CASSESSVPGPTQYF; cdr3_nt: TGTGCCAGCTCTGAAAGCAGTGTCCCGGGACCGACCCAGTACTTC; j_call: TRBJ2-5; d_call: -; v_call: TRBV2
cdr3_aa: CAWSAAAPGSQHF; cdr3_nt: TGTGCCTGGAGTGCAGCCGCCCCTGGGTCCCAGCATTTT; j_call: TRBJ1-5; d_call: -; v_call: TRBV30
cdr3_aa: CASSEEGTRNYF; cdr3_nt: TGTGCCAGCAGTGAAGAAGGGACCAGAAATTACTTC; j_call: TRBJ2-7; d_call: -; v_call: TRBV6-1
cdr3_aa: CATQQETKTQYF; cdr3_nt: TGTGCCACACAACAGGAGACGAAGACCCAGTACTTC; j_call: TRBJ2-5; d_call: -; v_call: TRBV25-1
cdr3_aa: CASGSSYGYTF; cdr3_nt: TGTGCCAGCGGCAGCTCCTATGGCTACACCTTC; j_call: TRBJ1-2; d_call: -; v_call: TRBV27
cdr3_aa: CASSYQGRHTDTQYF; cdr3_nt: TGTGCCAGCAGTTACCAGGGACGGCACACAGATACGCAGTATTTT; j_call: TRBJ2-3; d_call: -; v_call: TRBV6-5
cdr3_aa: CASSPTGNYGYTF; cdr3_nt: TGTGCCAGCAGTCCAACAGGGAACTATGGCTACACCTTC; j_call: TRBJ1-2; d_call: -; v_call: TRBV6-6
cdr3_aa: CASSPTSGGPQETQYF; cdr3_nt: TGTGCCAGCAGCCCGACTAGCGGGGGACCCCAAGAGACCCAGTACTTC; j_call: TRBJ2-5; d_call: TRBD2; v_call: TRBV5-4
cdr3_aa: CASSPRDNQETQYF; cdr3_nt: TGTGCCAGCAGTCCAAGGGACAACCAAGAGACCCAGTACTTC; j_call: TRBJ2-5; d_call: -; v_call: TRBV7-9
cdr3_aa: CASSQVYSGANVLTF; cdr3_nt: TGCGCCAGCAGCCAAGTTTATTCTGGGGCCAACGTCCTGACTTTC; j_call: TRBJ2-6; d_call: -; v_call: TRBV4-3
cdr3_aa: CASSLFGGDSYEQYF; cdr3_nt: TGTGCCAGCAGCTTATTCGGCGGGGACAGTTACGAGCAGTACTTC; j_call: TRBJ2-7; d_call: -; v_call: TRBV7-8
cdr3_aa: CASSESIYGGTMTQYF; cdr3_nt: TGCGCCAGCAGTGAGTCGATTTACGGGGGGACCATGACCCAGTACTTC; j_call: TRBJ2-5; d_call: TRBD2; v_call: TRBV10-1